The entry that follows covers one T cell receptor beta chain sequence. This clone appeared a few times. Its recognized antigen is unknown. It has no much larger one-base neighbor in the sample; base qualities were not kept. In total, fewer than 750 healthy bone marrow donors made up the cohort. All cohort members were sampled while nominally healthy, although unrecorded immune exposures were likely present. The donor tested CMV seropositive and was one of the 289 seropositive cohort members. A peripheral blood sample was provided by each donor, and peripheral blood mononuclear cells were used for TCR beta sequencing. Genomic DNA extraction from the blood cell samples was performed with the Qiagen DNeasy Blood Extraction Kit. The record originates from a study of cytomegalovirus exposure and HLA in healthy donors (TCRdb year 2017). In the study overall: In an earlier analysis of around 540 of the donors, about 260 Gb of sequence data and 90 million to 120 million unique TCR beta sequences from 150 million to 200 million T cells were reported. Of the approximately 400 genotyped donors, about 84% fell in the genetic ancestry cluster associated with self-reported Caucasian donors. Typing coverage differed by locus: A, B, C, DRB1 and DQB1 were typed in about 629-640 donors, DQA1 in about 560, DPA1 in some 610, and DPB1 in around 490. Roughly 300 gigabases of sequencing data and approximately 85 million unique TCR sequences were included in an early release covering around 650 HLA-typed donors. Every repertoire in the discovery cohort had been generated on one and the same sequencing platform. A handful of DR-DQ haplotypes were handled as single units for association and clustering because linkage in the cohort was strong. In an earlier analysis of 500 to 650 of the donors, high-throughput TCR beta sequencing was used to judge whether each TCR beta V gene segment behaved as functional or pseudogenic. The study combined high-throughput TCR immunosequencing, statistical association of individual TCRs with disease status, and machine learning to predict cytomegalovirus infection status. The aim of the study was to test whether cataloging public T cell receptors could identify signatures of past pathogen exposure. Using immunosequencing, the study profiled T cell repertoires from about 620 subjects and related those repertoires to cytomegalovirus serostatus. HLA typing covered class I and class II loci at four-digit resolution. Rather than using new phenotypic data, the later analysis identified candidate immune exposures from TCR beta sequences and from how often those sequences occurred across donors. A later analysis re-examined previously published TCR beta repertoires from about 670 donors and added high-resolution HLA genotyping to investigate patterns of TCR occurrence. Across around 400 genotyped donors of the cohort, an average of approximately 240,000 unique TCR beta nucleotide sequences per donor were sequenced, and roughly 20% of those sequences were non-productive. Along with the approximately 700-subject first cohort, a separate validation cohort of over a hundred different subjects was used. A later genetic analysis used genome-wide SNP genotypes for about 65% of the roughly 700 donors, treating that subset as a discovery cohort. Donor age, sex, ethnicity and CMV serostatus were compiled alongside the repertoire data. Study-wide findings and limitations: Roughly uniform sequencing depth across donors was assumed in presence/absence analyses, although this assumption may not hold. Most CMV-associated TCR beta chains appeared to be HLA-restricted in a later analysis, and the HLA associations seemed to be driven largely by CMV exposure. A later analysis found that TCR association rates varied across HLA loci, with DRB1 alleles showing the most associated TCRs and HLA-C alleles the fewest. When HLA alleles, especially DR and DQ, strongly co-occurred, attributing TCR associations to individual alleles was difficult. V-gene and J-gene trimming of TCR beta chains was associated with a missense DCLRE1C variant in a later genetic analysis, and the association was replicated in an independent cohort. This cohort had only TCR beta chains sequenced, and the lack of alpha or paired-chain data limited which features could be detected. Correlated functional status among segregating V segments might reflect linkage disequilibrium, but an unknown experimental factor could not be ruled out. In a later analysis, HLA-associated TCR beta chains were found to be more clonally expanded and to have lower generation probabilities than equally common non-associated chains. For the cohort, immune exposure information was limited to CMV serostatus. The sequencing pipeline was judged likely to have produced a cluster of highly shared sequence variants as a technical artifact. A further reported finding was that TCR beta sequences accurately predicted the HLA-A and HLA-B alleles for most subjects in the first cohort. According to the authors, the approach could potentially be generalized to other disease states and immunological phenotypes. Because counts were too low, more than 15 rarely observed V segments, including chromosome 9 orphons, were left out of the earlier analysis of some 640 of the donors. Several of the top co-occurrence clusters appeared to be linked to parvovirus B19, influenza, CMV and Epstein-Barr virus, according to a later analysis. An earlier analysis of approximately 590 of the donors showed that most TCR beta V segments appeared in productive rearrangements either about 87% or about 30% of the time, which broadly matched IMGT annotations. Cytomegalovirus status was reported to be diagnosed by the classifier with high specificity and sensitivity in both the original and validation cohorts. Because the 87-base-pair reads could not distinguish some IMGT-functional V segments, including TRBV6-2 and TRBV6-3, those segments were excluded. In the study, roughly 160 TCR beta chains were listed as associated with cytomegalovirus. Across donors, most TCR sequences were observed very rarely, whereas some public TCRs were present in many individuals. Specific HLA alleles were associated with over 15,000 TCR beta sequences at a false discovery rate of 0.05 in a later analysis. Compared with the roughly 710-donor mean, donors in an Asian-associated ancestry cluster had fewer N-insertions in productive TCRs, according to a later genetic analysis. In vitro tests confirmed that a few of the cytomegalovirus-associated TCR beta chains recognize cytomegalovirus antigens. Because some donors lacked HLA typing at each locus, the association tests relied only on the typed subset.

The library came from the immunoSEQ multiplex PCR assay. For the multiplex PCR, a mixture combining 60 forward primers for TCR Vbeta segments and 13 reverse primers for TCR Jbeta segments was used. The CDR3 region of rearranged TCR beta genes was amplified from genomic DNA with a multiplex PCR assay. Amplified TCR beta libraries were sequenced as 87-base-pair reads on the Illumina HiSeq System. The study's own analysis went as follows. In a later analysis, some 80 million unique TCR beta chains were counted across the roughly 610 repertoires, and roughly 11 million of these chains were shared by at least two donors. To remove PCR and sequencing errors, raw reads were error-corrected and collapsed into unique sequences using a nearest-neighbor algorithm that merged closely related sequences. V, D and J gene segments were assigned by aligning CDR3 sequences to IMGT reference sequences. For a sequence to be retained, a match of at least six nucleotides to both a V gene segment and a J gene segment was required. Rearrangements were classified as productive when the CDR3 lacked stop codons and remained in frame with V and J, and all other rearrangements were classified as non-productive. CDR3 was defined according to IMGT convention as the region running from the second conserved V-encoded cysteine to the conserved J-encoded phenylalanine. Sequences without an unambiguous match to a single V gene segment were excluded from the earlier analysis of 500 to 700 of the donors. In an earlier analysis of around 600 of the donors, V segments were called functional above 56.7% productive rearrangements and were called segregating when the between-donor standard deviation exceeded 5%. A statistical classification framework was built for diagnosing cytomegalovirus status from the catalog of TCR beta chain sequences. A later analysis assigned V and J genes by comparing TCR nucleotide sequences with IMGT/GENE-DB human TR gene sequences. A later analysis assigned CDR3 sequences and most-parsimonious VDJ recombination scenarios with the TCRdist pipeline. In a later analysis, each TCR beta chain was defined by its CDR3 amino acid sequence together with its V-gene family, and reads lacking a unique V-gene family were excluded. In a later analysis, around 600 highly shared, low-generation-probability nucleotide sequences were removed to address suspected cross-contamination and a sequencing artifact. A later analysis calculated a clonal expansion index for each public chain from normalized within-repertoire ranks of inferred template counts. A later analysis computed generation probabilities with a VDJ recombination model fitted to out-of-frame rearrangements, and checked the results against IGoR. Hypergeometric tests were used in a later analysis to score TCR-TCR, TCR-HLA and TCR-CMV co-occurrence, with a repertoire-size bias correction applied to the TCR pairs. False discovery rates were estimated in a later analysis by permuting HLA or CMV assignments 20 times. A later analysis grouped co-occurring TCRs with DBSCAN, adding TCRdist sequence similarity when clustering within HLA-allele-positive subsets. Repertoires with fewer than 30,000 or more than 120,000 public chains, plus five repertoires with anomalous nucleotide sharing, were excluded from co-occurrence clustering. Here the immuneACCESS table is served through TCRdb, limited to in-frame sequences with V and J called. Missing clones are a known gap in these copies; in checked studies unresolved V genes cover under half, and the rest lacks a known reason. That table furnishes V, J and clone size, whereas the DNA furnished D and trimming. Within this sample are about 130,000 clones, with around 67% of them counted one time only. Of the sample, 3.5% to 5% is held by the ten largest clones.

According to the germline V gene, CDR1 reads MGHDK and CDR2 reads SYGVNS. V is shortened by 4 bases, J by 2 bases, and the region joining them spans 14 bases. From cysteine to phenylalanine, the CDR3 is 15 amino acids long. Solely the CDR3 DNA is kept, with 45 bases framed from the first base. The TCR sequence derives from a man between 18 and 29 years old in good health and CMV-seropositive. Recombination joined TRBV25-1 with TRBJ2-5; TRBD1 might be the D gene, on 5 matching bases. The sample taken for sequencing was PBMCs. In nucleotides, the sequence is TGTGCCAGCAGTGGTTTCAGACAGCCTCAAGAGACCCAGTACTTC. Its translation is CASSGFRQPQETQYF.